This TCR beta chain came from a study of graft-versus-host responses after intestinal transplantation. Study-level information: Those transplanted obtained multivisceral, liver-intestinal, or isolated intestinal grafts. Study-level findings and limits: Early after transplant, HvG clones declined as circulating GvH clones peaked.

Clones were sequenced by immunoSEQ multiplex PCR, and TCRdb holds only the in-frame ones, with some missing. The data show about 91,000 clones, with around 93% seen just once and around 0.37% held by the top ten. V dropped 11 bases and J dropped 8; count of bases not matched to a gene: 6. From germline, CDR1 is MNHEY and CDR2 SVGAGI. The CDR3 has 12 residues. Only one count was recorded for this clone. Its antigen is as yet unknown. This sequence joins TRBV6-5 and TRBJ1-4, with 9 bases aligning to TRBD1. The receptor comes from a human donor who was the organ donor for an intestinal transplant. The source material was unstimulated CD4+ T cells sorted from spleen or lymph node cells, sampled before transplant. The CDR3 DNA sequence: TGTGCCGCGGGACAGGGCGGGGAAAAACTGTTTTTT. Translated, it gives CAAGQGGEKLFF.